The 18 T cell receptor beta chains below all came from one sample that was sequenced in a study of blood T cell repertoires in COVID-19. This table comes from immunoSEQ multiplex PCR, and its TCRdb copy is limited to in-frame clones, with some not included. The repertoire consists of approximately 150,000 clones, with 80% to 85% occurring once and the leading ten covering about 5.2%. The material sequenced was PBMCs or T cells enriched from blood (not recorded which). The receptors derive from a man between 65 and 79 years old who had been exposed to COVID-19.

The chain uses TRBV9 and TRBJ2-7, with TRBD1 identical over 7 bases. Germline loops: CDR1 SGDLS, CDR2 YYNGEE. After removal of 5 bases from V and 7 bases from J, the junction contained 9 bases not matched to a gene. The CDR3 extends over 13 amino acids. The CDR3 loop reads CASSATGEGEQYF. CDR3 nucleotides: TGTGCCAGCAGTGCTACAGGGGAAGGAGAGCAGTACTTC.

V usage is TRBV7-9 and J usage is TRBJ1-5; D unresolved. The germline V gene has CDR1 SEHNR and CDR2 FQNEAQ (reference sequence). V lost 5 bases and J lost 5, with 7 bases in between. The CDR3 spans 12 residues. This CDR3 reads CASSQRDQPQHF. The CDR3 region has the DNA TGTGCCAGCAGCCAACGAGATCAGCCCCAGCATTTT.

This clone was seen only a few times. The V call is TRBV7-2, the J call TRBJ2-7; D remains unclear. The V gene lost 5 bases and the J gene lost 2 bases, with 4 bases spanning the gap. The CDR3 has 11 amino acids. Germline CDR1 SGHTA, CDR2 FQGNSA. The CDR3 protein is CASSVTYEQYF. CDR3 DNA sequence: TGTGCCAGCAGCGTTACCTACGAGCAGTACTTC.

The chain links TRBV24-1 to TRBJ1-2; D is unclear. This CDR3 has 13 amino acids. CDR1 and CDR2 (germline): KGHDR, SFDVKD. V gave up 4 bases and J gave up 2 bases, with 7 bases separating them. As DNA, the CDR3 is TGTGCCACCAGTGAGAACGAGAACTATGGCTACACCTTC. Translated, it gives CATSENENYGYTF.

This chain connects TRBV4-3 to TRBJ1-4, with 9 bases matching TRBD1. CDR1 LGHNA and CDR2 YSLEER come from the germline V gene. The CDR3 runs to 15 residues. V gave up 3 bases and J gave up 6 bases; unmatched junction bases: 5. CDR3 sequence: CASSQGTGRYEKLFF. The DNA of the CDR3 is TGCGCCAGCAGCCAGGGGACAGGGCGGTATGAAAAACTGTTTTTT.

The CDR3 DNA is TGTGCCAGCTCACCATTTACAATGCAACACACGAACACCGGGGAGCTGTTTTTT. Protein sequence: CASSPFTMQHTNTGELFF. The J gene is TRBJ2-2, the V gene TRBV18; D uncertain. V lost 2 bases and J lost 0, with 16 bases in between. CDR1 is KGHSH and CDR2 is LQKENI in the germline V gene. CDR3 size: 18 residues.

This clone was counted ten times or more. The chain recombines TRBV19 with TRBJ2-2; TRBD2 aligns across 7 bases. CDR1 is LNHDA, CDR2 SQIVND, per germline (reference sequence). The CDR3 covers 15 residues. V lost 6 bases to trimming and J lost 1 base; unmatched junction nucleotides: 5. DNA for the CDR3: TGTGCCAGTAGGTACTCTAGCGGGAACACCGGGGAGCTGTTTTTT. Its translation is CASRYSSGNTGELFF.

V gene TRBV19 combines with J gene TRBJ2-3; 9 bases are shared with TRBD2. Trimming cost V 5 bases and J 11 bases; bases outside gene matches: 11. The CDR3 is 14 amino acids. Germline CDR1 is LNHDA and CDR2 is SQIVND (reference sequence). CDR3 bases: TGTGCCAGTAGTTCCGGGACTAGCAGGGAAAGGCAGTATTTT. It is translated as CASSSGTSRERQYF.

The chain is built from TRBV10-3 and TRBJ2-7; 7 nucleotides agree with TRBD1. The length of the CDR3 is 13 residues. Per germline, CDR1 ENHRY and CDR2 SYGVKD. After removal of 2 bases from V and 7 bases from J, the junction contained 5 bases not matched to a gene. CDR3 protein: CAISEVDREEQYF. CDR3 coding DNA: TGTGCCATCAGTGAGGTCGACAGGGAAGAGCAGTACTTC.

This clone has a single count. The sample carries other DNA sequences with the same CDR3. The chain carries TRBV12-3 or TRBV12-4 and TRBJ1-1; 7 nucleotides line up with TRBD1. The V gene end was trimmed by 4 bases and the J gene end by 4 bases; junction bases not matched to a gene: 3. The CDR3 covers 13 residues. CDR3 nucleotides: TGTGCCAGCAGTTCATCAGGGGGCACTGAAGCTTTCTTT. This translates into CASSSSGGTEAFF.

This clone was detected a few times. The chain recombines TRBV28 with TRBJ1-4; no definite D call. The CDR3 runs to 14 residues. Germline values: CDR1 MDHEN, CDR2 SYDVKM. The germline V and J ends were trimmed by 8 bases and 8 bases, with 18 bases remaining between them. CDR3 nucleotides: TGTGCCAGCGGATCACCGGTCGTGAGGGAAAAACTGTTTTTT. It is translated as CASGSPVVREKLFF.

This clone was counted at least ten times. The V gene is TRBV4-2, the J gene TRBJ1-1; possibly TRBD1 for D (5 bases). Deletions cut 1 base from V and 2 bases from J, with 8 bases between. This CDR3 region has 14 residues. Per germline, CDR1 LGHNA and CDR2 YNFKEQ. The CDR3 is CASSQVGTNTEAFF. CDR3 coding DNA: TGTGCCAGCAGCCAAGTGGGGACTAACACTGAAGCTTTCTTT.

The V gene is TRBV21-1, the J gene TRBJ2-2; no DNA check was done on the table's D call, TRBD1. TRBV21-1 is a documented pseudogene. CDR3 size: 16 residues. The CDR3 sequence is CASSSPEQGCTGELFF. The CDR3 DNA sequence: TGTGCCAGCAGCTCCCCGGAGCAGGGATGCACCGGGGAGCTGTTTTTT.

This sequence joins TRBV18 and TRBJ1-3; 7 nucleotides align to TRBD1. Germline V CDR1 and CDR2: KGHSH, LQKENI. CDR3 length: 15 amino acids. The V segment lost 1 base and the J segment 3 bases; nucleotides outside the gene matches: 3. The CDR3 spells CASSPRGTDGNTIYF. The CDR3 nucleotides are TGTGCCAGCTCACCACGTGGGACAGATGGAAACACCATATATTTT.

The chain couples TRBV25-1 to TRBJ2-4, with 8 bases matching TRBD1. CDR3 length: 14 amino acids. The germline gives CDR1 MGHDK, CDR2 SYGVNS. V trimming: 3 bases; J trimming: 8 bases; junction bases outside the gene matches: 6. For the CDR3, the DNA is TGTGCCAGCAGTGATCCTCCGACAGGGGACATTCAGTACTTC. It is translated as CASSDPPTGDIQYF.

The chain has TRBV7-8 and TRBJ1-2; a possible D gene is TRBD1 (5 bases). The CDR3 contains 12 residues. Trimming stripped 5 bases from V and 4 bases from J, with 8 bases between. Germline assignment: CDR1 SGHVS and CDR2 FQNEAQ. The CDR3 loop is CASSVDSYGYTF. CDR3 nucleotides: TGTGCCAGCAGCGTTGACAGCTATGGCTACACCTTC.

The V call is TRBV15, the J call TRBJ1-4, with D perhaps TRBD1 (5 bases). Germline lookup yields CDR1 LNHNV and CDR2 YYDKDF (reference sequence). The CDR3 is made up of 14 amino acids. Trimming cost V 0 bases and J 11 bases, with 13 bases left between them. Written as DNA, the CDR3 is TGTGCCACCAGCAGAGATCCGGACAAAGGGAAACTGTTTTTT. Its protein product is CATSRDPDKGKLFF. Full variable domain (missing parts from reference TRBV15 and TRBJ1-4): DAMVIQNPRYQVTQFGKPVTLSCSQTLNHNVMYWYQQKSSQAPKLLFHYYDKDFNNEADTPDNFQSRRPNTSFCFLDIRSPGLGDTAMYLCATSRDPDKGKLFFGSGTQLSVL.

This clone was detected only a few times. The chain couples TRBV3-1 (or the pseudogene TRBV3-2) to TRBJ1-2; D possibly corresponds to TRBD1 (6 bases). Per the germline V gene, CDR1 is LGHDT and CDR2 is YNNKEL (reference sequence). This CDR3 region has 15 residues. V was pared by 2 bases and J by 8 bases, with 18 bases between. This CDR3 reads CASSQTNRATGGYTF. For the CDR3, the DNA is TGTGCCAGCAGCCAAACCAACAGGGCTACTGGAGGCTACACCTTC.